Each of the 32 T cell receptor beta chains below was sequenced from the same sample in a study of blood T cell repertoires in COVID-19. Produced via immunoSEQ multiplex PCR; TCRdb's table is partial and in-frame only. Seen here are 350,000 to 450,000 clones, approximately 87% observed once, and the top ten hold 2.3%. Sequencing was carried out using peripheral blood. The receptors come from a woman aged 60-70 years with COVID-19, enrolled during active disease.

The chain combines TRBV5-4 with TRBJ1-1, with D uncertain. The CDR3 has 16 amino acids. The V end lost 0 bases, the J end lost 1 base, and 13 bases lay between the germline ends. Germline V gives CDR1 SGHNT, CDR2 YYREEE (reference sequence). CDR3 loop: CASSLGADRRNTEAFF. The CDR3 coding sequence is TGTGCCAGCAGCTTGGGGGCAGATAGAAGGAACACTGAAGCTTTCTTT. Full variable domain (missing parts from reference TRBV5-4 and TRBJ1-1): ETGVTQSPTHLIKTRGQQVTLRCSSQSGHNTVSWYQQALGQGPQFIFQYYREEENGRGNFPPRFSGLQFPNYSSELNVNALELDDSALYLCASSLGADRRNTEAFFGQGTRLTVV.

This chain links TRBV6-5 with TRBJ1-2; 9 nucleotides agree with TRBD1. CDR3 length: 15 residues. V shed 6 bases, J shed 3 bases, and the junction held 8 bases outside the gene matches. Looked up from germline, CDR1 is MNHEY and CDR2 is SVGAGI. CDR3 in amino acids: CASRSGTGLDYGYTF. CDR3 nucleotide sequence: TGTGCCAGCAGATCCGGGACAGGGCTTGACTATGGCTACACCTTC.

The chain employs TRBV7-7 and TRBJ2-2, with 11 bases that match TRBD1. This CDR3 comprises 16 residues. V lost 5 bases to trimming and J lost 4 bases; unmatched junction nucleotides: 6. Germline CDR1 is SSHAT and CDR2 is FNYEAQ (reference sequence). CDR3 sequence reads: CASSPWTGGGTGELFF. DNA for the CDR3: TGTGCCAGCAGCCCCTGGACAGGGGGCGGCACCGGGGAGCTGTTTTTT.

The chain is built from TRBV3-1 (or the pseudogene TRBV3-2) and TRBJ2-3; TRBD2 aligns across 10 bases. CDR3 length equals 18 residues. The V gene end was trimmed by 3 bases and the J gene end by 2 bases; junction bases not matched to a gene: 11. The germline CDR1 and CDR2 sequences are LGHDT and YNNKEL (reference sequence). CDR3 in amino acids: CASSHPSGGAAFTDTQYF. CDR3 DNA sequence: TGTGCCAGCAGCCATCCTAGCGGGGGCGCCGCCTTCACAGATACGCAGTATTTT.

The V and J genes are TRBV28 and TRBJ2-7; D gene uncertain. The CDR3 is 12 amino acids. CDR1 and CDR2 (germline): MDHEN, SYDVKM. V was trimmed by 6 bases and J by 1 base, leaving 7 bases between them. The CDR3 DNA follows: TGTGCCAGCAGAACAAGTTCCTACGAGCAGTACTTC. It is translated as CASRTSSYEQYF.

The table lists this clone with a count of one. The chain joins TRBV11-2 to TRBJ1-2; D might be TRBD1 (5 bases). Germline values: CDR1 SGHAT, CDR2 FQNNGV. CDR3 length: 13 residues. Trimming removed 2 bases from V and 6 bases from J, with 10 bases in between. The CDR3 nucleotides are TGTGCCAGCAGCTTACGGGGGACTGATGGCTACACCTTC. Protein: CASSLRGTDGYTF.

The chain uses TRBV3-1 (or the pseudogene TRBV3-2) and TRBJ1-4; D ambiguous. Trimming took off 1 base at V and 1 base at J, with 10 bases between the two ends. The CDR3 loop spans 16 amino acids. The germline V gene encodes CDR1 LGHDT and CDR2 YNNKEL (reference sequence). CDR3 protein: CASSQGPGRTNEKLFF. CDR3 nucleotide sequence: TGTGCCAGCAGCCAAGGGCCGGGGAGAACTAATGAAAAACTGTTTTTT.

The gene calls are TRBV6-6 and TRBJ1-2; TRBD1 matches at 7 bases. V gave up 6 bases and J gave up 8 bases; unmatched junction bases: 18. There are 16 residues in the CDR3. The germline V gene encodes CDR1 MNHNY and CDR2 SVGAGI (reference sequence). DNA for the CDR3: TGTGCCAGCAGCCGATCTGGGACAGCCACGAACGGAGGCTACACCTTC. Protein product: CASSRSGTATNGGYTF.

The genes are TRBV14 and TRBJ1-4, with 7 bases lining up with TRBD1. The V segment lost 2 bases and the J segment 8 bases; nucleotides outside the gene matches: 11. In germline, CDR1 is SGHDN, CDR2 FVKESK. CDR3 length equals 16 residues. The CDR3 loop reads CASSQPQGPLGEKLFF. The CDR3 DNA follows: TGTGCCAGCAGCCAACCACAGGGGCCCTTGGGGGAAAAACTGTTTTTT.

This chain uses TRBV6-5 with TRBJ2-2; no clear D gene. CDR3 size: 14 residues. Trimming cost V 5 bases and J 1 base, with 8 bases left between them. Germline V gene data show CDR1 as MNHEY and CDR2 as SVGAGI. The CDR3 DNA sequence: TGTGCCAGCAGTAGGCGGCGGAACACCGGGGAGCTGTTTTTT. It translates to CASSRRRNTGELFF.

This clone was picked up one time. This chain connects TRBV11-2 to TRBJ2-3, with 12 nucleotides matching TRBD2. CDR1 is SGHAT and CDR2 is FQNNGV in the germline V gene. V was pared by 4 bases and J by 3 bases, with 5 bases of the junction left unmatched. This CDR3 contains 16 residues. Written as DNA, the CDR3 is TGTGCCAGCAGCTATCTAGCGGGGGGGTTTACAGATACGCAGTATTTT. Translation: CASSYLAGGFTDTQYF.

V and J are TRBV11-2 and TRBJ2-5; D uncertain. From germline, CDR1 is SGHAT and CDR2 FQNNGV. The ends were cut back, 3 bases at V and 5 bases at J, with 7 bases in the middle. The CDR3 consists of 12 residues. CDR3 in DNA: TGTGCCAGCAGCTTCGTCGGTGAGACCCAGTACTTC. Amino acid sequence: CASSFVGETQYF.

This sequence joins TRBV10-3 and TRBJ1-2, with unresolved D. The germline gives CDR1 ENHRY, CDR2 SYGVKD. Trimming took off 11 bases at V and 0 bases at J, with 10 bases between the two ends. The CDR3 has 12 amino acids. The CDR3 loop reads CAAFGANYGYTF. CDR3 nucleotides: TGTGCCGCCTTCGGGGCTAACTATGGCTACACCTTC.

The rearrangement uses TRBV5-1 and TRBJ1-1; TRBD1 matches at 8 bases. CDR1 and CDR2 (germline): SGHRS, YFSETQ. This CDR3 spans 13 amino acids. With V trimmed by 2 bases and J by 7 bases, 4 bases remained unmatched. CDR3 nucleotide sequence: TGCGCCAGCAGCTTTGCAGGGGGCAGTGAAGCTTTCTTT. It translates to CASSFAGGSEAFF.

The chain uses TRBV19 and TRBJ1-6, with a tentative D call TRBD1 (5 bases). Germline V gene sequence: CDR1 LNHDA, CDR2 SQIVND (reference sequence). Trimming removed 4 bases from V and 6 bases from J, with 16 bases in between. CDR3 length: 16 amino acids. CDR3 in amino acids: CASSKTHRSRNSPLHF. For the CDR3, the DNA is TGTGCCAGTAGTAAAACCCACAGGTCCCGTAATTCACCCCTCCACTTT.

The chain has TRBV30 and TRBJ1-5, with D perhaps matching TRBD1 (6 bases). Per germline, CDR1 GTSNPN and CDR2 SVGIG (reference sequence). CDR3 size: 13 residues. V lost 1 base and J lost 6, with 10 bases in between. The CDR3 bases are TGTGCCTGGAGTGCGGGGGGCCCTCAGCCCCAGCATTTT. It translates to CAWSAGGPQPQHF. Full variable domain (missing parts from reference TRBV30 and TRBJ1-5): SQTIHQWPATLVQPVGSPLSLECTVEGTSNPNLYWYRQAAGRGLQLLFYSVGIGQISSEVPQNLSASRPQDRQFILSSKKLLLSDSGFYLCAWSAGGPQPQHFGDGTRLSIL.

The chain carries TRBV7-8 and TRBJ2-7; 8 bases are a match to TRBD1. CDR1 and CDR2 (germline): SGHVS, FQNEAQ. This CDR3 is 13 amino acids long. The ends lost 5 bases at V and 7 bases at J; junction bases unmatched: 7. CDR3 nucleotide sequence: TGTGCCAGCAGCCAGACAGGGGCGCGGGAGCAGTACTTC. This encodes CASSQTGAREQYF.

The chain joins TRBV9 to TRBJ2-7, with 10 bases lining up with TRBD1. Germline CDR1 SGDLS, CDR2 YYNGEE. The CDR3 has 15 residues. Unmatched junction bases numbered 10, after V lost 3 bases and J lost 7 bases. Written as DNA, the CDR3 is TGTGCCAGCAGCGGGTCGGGGACAGGGGTGGAGGAGCAGTACTTC. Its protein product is CASSGSGTGVEEQYF.

The CDR3 DNA sequence: TGTGCCCACGGGGTCTACAATGAGCAGTTCTTC. It codes for CAHGVYNEQFF. The genes are TRBV5-4 and TRBJ2-1; weak D call: TRBD2 (5 bases). This CDR3 is built from 11 residues. Germline CDR1 is SGHNT and CDR2 is YYREEE (reference sequence). V was cut by 10 bases and J by 3 bases, with 8 bases left in between.

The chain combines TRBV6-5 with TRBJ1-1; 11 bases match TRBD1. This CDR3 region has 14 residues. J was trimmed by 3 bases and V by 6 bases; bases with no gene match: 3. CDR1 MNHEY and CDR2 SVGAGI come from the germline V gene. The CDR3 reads CASRRTGGDTEAFF. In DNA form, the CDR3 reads TGTGCCAGCAGACGGACAGGGGGCGACACTGAAGCTTTCTTT.

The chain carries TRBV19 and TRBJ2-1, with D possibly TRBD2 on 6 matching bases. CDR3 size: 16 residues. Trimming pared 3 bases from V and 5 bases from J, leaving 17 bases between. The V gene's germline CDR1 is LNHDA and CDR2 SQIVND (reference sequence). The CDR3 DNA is TGTGCCAGTAGTATGCCGGACTATTCCGAACACAATGAGCAGTTCTTC. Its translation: CASSMPDYSEHNEQFF.

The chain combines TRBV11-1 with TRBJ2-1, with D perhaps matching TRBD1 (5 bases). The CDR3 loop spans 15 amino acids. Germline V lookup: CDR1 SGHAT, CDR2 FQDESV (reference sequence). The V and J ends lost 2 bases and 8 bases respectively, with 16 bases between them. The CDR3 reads CASSLPQVAGDEQFF. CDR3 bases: TGTGCCAGCAGCTTACCACAGGTGGCTGGGGATGAGCAGTTCTTC.

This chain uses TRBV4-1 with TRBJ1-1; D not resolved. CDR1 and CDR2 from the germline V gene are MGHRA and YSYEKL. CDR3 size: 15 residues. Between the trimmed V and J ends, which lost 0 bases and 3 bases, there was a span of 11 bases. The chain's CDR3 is CASSQEVTGDTEAFF. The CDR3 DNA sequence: TGCGCCAGCAGCCAAGAGGTCACGGGTGACACTGAAGCTTTCTTT.

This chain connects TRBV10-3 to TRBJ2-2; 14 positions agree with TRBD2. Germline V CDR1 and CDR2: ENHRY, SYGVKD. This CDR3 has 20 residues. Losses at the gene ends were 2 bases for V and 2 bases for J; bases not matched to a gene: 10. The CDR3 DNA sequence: TGTGCCATCAGTGAGCACGGACTAGCGGGGGGCCGCTTCAACACCGGGGAGCTGTTTTTT. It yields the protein CAISEHGLAGGRFNTGELFF.

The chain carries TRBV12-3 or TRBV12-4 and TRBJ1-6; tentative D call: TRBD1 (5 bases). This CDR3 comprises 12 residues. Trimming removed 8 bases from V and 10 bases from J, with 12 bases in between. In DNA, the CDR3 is TGTGCCAGCGGAGGGCGGGGGTCACCCCTCCACTTT. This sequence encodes CASGGRGSPLHF.

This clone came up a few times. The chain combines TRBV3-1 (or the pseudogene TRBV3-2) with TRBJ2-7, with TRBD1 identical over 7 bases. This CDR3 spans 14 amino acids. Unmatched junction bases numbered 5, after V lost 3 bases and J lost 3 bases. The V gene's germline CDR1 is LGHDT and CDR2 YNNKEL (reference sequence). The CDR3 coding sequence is TGTGCCAGCAGCCACCTGGGACAGCTCTACGAGCAGTACTTC. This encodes CASSHLGQLYEQYF.

CDR3 bases: TGTGCCAGCAGCTTAGGAGGGAAGGGTATCACTGAAGCTTTCTTT. Encoded protein: CASSLGGKGITEAFF. This chain links TRBV7-3 with TRBJ1-1, with unresolved D. The CDR3 consists of 15 residues. From germline, CDR1 is SGHTA and CDR2 FQGTGA. Trimming stripped 2 bases from V and 4 bases from J, with 14 bases between.

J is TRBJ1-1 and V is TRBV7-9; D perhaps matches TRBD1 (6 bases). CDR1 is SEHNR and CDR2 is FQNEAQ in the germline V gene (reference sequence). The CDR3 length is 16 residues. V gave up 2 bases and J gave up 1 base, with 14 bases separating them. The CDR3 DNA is TGTGCCAGCAGCTTATCATTGGCCAGGGGGAACACTGAAGCTTTCTTT. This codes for CASSLSLARGNTEAFF.

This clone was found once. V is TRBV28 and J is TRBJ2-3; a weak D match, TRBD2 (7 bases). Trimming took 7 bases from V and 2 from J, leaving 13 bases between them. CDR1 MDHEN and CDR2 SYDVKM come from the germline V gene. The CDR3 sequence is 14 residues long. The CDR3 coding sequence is TGTGCCAGCATACGGGGGGCCTTCACAGATACGCAGTATTTT. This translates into CASIRGAFTDTQYF.

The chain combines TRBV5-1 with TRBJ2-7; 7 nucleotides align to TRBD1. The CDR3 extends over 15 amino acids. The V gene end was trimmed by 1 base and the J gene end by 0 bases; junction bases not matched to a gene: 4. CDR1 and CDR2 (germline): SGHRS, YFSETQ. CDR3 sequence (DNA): TGCGCCAGCAGCTTGTCCGGGACAGACTCCTACGAGCAGTACTTC. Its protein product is CASSLSGTDSYEQYF. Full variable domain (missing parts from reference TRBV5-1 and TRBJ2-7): KAGVTQTPRYLIKTRGQQVTLSCSPISGHRSVSWYQQTPGQGLQFLFEYFSETQRNKGNFPGRFSGRQFSNSRSEMNVSTLELGDSALYLCASSLSGTDSYEQYFGPGTRLTVT.

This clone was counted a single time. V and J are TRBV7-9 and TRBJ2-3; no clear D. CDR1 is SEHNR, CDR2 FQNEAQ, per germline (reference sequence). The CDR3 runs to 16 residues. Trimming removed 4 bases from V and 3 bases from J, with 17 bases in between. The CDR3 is CASSSLKTTDTDTQYF. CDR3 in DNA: TGTGCCAGCAGCTCCCTCAAGACAACAGATACAGATACGCAGTATTTT. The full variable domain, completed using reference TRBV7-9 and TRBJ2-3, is DTGVSQNPRHKITKRGQNVTFRCDPISEHNRLYWYRQTLGQGPEFLTYFQNEAQLEKSRLLSDRFSAERPKGSFSTLEIQRTEQGDSAMYLCASSSLKTTDTDTQYFGPGTRLTVL.

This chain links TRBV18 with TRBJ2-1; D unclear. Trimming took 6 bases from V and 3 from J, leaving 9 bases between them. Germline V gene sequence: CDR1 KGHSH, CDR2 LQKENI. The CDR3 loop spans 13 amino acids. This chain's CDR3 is CASSPVNYNEQFF. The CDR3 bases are TGTGCCAGCTCCCCAGTAAACTACAATGAGCAGTTCTTC.